The source of this T cell receptor beta chain is a study of OX40 agonist ivuxolimab in advanced cancers. Study background: Treatment received earlier with anti-PD-1, anti-PD-L1 or anti-CTLA-4 agents was allowed, and more than 30% had some.

The assay was immunoSEQ multiplex PCR, and TCRdb's table has in-frame clones only and misses some. The table records almost 70,000 clones, approximately 80% of them present only once. The study, taken as a whole, reports: Among patients with partial responses at 0.1-3.0 mg/kg, clonal expansion was among the lowest. Mean expanded clone counts were higher in CD8+ than CD4+ T cells.

CDR3 length: 16 amino acids. Looked up from germline, CDR1 is MRHNA and CDR2 is SNTAGT. Trimming left V 3 bases short and J 0 bases short, with 13 bases between. Concerning this clone: The target antigen is unknown.

Sample: CD4+ or CD8+ T cells sorted from blood, taken in a trial of the OX40 agonist ivuxolimab. The clonotype was recovered from an adult with an advanced solid tumor such as melanoma, head and neck, liver or kidney cancer. The gene calls are TRBV6-4 and TRBJ2-3; D not certain. This CDR3 is CASSESIGGSTDTQYF. As DNA, the CDR3 is TGTGCCAGCAGTGAGTCGATCGGTGGTAGCACAGATACGCAGTATTTT.